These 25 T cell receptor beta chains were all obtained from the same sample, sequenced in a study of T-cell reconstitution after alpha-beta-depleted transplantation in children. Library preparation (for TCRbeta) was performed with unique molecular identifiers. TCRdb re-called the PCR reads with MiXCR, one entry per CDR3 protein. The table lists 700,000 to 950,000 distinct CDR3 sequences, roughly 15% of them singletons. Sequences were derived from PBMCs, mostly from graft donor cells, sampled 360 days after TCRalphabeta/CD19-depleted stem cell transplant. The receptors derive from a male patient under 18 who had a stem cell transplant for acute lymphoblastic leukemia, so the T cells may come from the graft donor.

CDR3 DNA sequence: TGCGCCAGCAGCTCCTGGACAGGGTTAGCTACTAACTATGGCTACACCTTC. This sequence encodes CASSSWTGLATNYGYTF. The chain has TRBV5-1 and TRBJ1-2, with 8 nucleotides matching TRBD1. Trimming took 3 bases from V and 0 from J; bases not matched to a gene: 10. The CDR3 extends over 17 amino acids. The germline V gene encodes CDR1 SGHRS and CDR2 YFSETQ.

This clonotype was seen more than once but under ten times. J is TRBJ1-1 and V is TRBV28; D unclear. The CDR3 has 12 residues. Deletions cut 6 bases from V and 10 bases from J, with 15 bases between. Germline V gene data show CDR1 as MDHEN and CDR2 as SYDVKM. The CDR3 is CASSQLGVGAFF. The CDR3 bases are TGTGCCAGCAGCCAACTCGGGGTGGGAGCTTTCTTT.

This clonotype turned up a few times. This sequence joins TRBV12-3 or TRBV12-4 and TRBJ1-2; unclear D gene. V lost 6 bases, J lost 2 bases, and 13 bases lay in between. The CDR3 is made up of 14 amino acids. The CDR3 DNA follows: TGTGCCAGCAGCCTCTCGAGATTGAACTATGGCTACACCTTC. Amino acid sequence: CASSLSRLNYGYTF.

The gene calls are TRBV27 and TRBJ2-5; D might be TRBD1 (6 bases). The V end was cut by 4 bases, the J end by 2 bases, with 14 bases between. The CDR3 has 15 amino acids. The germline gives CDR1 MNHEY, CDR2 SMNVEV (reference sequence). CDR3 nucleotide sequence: TGTGCCAGCAGTTCCCTAACCGACAGGCAAGAGACCCAGTACTTC. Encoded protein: CASSSLTDRQETQYF.

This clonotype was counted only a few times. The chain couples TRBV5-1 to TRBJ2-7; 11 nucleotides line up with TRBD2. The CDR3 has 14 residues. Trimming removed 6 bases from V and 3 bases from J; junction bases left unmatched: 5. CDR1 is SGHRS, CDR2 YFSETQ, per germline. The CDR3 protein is CASNLAGGFYEQYF. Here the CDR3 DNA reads TGCGCCAGCAACCTAGCGGGAGGCTTCTACGAGCAGTACTTC.

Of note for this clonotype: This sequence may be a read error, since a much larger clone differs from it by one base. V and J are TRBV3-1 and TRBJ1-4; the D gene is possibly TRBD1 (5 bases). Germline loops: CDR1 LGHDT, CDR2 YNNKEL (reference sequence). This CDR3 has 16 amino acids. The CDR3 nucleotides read TGTGCCAGCAGCCAAGACCCATGGGGGGAGAATGAAAAACCGTTTTTT. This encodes CASSQDPWGENEKPFF. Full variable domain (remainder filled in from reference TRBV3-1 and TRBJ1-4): DTAVSQTPKYLVTQMGNDKSIKCEQNLGHDTMYWYKQDSKKFLKIMFSYNNKELIINETVPNRFSPKSPDKAHLNLHINSLELGDSAVYFCASSQDPWGENEKPFFGSGTQLSVL.

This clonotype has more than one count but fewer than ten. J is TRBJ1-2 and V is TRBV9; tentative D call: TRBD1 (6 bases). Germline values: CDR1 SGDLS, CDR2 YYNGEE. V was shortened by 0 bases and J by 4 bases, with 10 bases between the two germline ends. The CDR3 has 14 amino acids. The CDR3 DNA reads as TGTGCCAGCAGCGTAGCGAAGGGGGGCTATGGCTACACCTTC. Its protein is CASSVAKGGYGYTF.

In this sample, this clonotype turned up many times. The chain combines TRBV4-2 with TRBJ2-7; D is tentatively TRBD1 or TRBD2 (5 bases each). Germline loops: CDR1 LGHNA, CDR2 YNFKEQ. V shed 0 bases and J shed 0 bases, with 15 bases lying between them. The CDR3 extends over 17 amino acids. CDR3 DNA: TGTGCCAGCAGCCAAGAATCGACCGGGGCCAGCTCCTACGAGCAGTACTTC. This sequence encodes CASSQESTGASSYEQYF.

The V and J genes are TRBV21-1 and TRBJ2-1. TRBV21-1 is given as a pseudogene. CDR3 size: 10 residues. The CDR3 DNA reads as TGTGCCAGCCCCAGGAATGAGCAGTTCTTC. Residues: CASPRNEQFF.

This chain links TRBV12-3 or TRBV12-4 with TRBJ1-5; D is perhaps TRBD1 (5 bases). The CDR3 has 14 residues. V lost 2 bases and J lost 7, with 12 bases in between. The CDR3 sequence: CASSLRTIHQPQHF. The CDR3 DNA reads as TGTGCCAGCAGTTTACGGACAATTCACCAGCCCCAGCATTTT.

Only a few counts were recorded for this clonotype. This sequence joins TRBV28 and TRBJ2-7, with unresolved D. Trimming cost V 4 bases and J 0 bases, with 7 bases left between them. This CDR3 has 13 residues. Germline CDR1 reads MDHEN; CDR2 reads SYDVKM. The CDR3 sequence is CASSWSVSYEQYF. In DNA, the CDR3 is TGTGCCAGCAGTTGGTCGGTCTCCTACGAGCAGTACTTC.

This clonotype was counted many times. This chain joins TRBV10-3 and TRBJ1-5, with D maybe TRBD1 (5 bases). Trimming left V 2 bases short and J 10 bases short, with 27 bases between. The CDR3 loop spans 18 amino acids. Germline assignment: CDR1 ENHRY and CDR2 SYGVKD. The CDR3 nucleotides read TGTGCCATCAGTGAGAGAGGTAGCTCCAGGGCGATATCAAACCCCCAGCATTTT. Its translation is CAISERGSSRAISNPQHF.

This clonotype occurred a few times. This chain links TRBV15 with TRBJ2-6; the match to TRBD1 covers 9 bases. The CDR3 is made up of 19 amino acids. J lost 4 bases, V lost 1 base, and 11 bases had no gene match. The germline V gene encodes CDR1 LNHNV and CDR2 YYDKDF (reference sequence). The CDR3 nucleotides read TGTGCCACCAGCAGAGTCCGAGAACAGGGGGCGCTCGGGGCCAACGTCCTGACTTTC. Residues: CATSRVREQGALGANVLTF.

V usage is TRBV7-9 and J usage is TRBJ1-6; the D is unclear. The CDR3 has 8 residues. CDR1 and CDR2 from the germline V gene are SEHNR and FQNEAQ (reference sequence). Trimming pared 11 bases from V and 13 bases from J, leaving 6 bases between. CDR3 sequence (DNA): TGTGCCCGAGGGCCCCTCCACTTT. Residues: CARGPLHF.

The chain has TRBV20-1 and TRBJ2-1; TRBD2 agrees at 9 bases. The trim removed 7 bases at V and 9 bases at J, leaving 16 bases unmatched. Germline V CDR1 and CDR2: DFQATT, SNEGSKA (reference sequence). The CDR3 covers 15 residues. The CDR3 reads CSVSKTSGILGEQFF. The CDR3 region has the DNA TGCAGTGTTTCGAAGACTAGCGGAATTTTAGGTGAGCAGTTCTTC.

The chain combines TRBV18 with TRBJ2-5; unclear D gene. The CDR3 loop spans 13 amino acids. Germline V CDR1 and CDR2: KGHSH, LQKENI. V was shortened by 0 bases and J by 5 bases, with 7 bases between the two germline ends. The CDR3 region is CASSPPLLETQYF. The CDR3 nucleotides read TGTGCCAGCTCACCACCCCTTCTGGAGACCCAGTACTTC.

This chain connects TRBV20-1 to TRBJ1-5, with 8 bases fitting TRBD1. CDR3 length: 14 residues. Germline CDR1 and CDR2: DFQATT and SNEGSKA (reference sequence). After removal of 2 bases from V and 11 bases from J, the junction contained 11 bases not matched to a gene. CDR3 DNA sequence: TGCAGTGCTAGACCGACAGGGGTAAGTCTGGCCCAGCATTTT. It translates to CSARPTGVSLAQHF.

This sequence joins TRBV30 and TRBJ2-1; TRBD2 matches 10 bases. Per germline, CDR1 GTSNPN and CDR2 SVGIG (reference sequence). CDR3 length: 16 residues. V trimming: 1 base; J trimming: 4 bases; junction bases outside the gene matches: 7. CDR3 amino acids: CAWSADRGLAYNEQFF. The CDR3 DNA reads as TGTGCCTGGAGTGCCGACAGGGGACTAGCGTACAATGAGCAGTTCTTC. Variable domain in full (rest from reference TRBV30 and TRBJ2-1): SQTIHQWPATLVQPVGSPLSLECTVEGTSNPNLYWYRQAAGRGLQLLFYSVGIGQISSEVPQNLSASRPQDRQFILSSKKLLLSDSGFYLCAWSADRGLAYNEQFFGPGTRLTVL.

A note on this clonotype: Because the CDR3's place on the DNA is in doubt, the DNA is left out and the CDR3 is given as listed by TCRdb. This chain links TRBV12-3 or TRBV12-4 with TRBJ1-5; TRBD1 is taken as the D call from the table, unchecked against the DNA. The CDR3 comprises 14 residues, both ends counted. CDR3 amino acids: CASSSGQARQPQHF.

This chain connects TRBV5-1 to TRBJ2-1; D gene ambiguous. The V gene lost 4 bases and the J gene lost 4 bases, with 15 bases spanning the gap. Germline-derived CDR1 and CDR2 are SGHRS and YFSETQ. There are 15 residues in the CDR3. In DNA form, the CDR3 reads TGCGCCAGCAGCCCTACGTTATCGAAGTACAATGAGCAGTTCTTC. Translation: CASSPTLSKYNEQFF.

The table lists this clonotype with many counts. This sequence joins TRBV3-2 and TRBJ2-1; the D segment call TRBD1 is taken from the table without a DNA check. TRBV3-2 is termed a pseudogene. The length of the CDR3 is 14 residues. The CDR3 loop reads CASSQTGPLDEQFF. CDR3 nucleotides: TGTGCCAGCAGCCAAACGGGACCCCTGGATGAGCAGTTCTTC.

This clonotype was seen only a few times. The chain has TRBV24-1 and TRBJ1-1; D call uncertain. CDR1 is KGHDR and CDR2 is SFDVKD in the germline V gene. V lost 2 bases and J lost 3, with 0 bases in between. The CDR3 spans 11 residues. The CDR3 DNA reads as TGTGCCACCAGTGATTACACTGAAGCTTTCTTT. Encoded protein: CATSDYTEAFF.

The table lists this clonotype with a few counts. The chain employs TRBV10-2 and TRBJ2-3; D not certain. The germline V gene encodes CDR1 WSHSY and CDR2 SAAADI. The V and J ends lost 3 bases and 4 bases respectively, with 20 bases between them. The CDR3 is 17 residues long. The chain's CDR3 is CASSEGSQLPAADTQYF. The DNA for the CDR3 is TGCGCCAGCAGTGAAGGTTCGCAGCTACCGGCGGCAGATACGCAGTATTTT.

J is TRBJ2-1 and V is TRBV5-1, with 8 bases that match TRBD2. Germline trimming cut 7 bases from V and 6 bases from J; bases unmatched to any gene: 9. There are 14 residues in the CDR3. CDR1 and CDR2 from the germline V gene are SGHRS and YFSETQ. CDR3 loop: CASGSVAGSNEQFF. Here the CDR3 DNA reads TGCGCCAGCGGGTCGGTAGCGGGGTCCAATGAGCAGTTCTTC.

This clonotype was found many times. The CDR3 DNA reads as TGCGCCAGCAGCTTGCAAGCGGGACCTTACAATGAGCAGTTCTTC. This encodes CASSLQAGPYNEQFF. The chain is built from TRBV5-1 and TRBJ2-1; 7 bases are a match to TRBD2. CDR3 size: 15 residues. V lost 1 base and J lost 4; bases outside the gene matches: 5. Germline V CDR1 and CDR2: SGHRS, YFSETQ.